This entry lists 18 T cell receptor beta chains sequenced from one sample in a study of identical twins. Each CDR3 protein gets one entry after TCRdb re-called the 5' RACE reads with MiXCR. Of 650,000 to 750,000 distinct CDR3 sequences listed, around 20% are singletons. These records were also assigned to another study, of T cells expressing NK-cell markers.

Specimen: PBMCs. The receptors come from a woman in her late teens or twenties in good health.

The chain couples TRBV20-1 to TRBJ2-3; D might be TRBD2 (6 bases). Per the germline V gene, CDR1 is DFQATT and CDR2 is SNEGSKA (reference sequence). V was shortened by 6 bases and J by 4 bases, with 17 bases between the two germline ends. The CDR3 runs to 14 residues. CDR3 coding DNA: TGCAGTGCCGAGGAGGGAGGTTATCCAGATACGCAGTATTTT. It codes for CSAEEGGYPDTQYF.

The chain recombines TRBV7-6 with TRBJ2-1, with TRBD2 matching 8 bases. CDR1 is SGHVS and CDR2 is FNYEAQ in the germline V gene. Losses at the gene ends were 3 bases for V and 8 bases for J; bases not matched to a gene: 9. The CDR3 has 15 amino acids. The CDR3 coding sequence is TGTGCCAGCAGCTTTACGACGGGAGGGGTCGATGAGCAGTTCTTC. This codes for CASSFTTGGVDEQFF.

The V and J genes are TRBV7-8 and TRBJ2-3; TRBD2 matches at 11 bases. Per germline, CDR1 SGHVS and CDR2 FQNEAQ. With 6 bases clipped from V and 1 base from J, the junction kept 9 bases outside the gene matches. The CDR3 length is 17 residues. DNA of the CDR3: TGTGCCAGCAGTTCAAACCTAGCGGGAGGACGCACAGATACGCAGTATTTT. This gives the protein CASSSNLAGGRTDTQYF.

This clonotype was seen many times. V and J are TRBV20-1 and TRBJ2-7; the D call may be TRBD1 or TRBD2 (6 bases each). The germline V gene encodes CDR1 DFQATT and CDR2 SNEGSKA (reference sequence). V was cut by 4 bases and J by 7 bases, with 20 bases left in between. This CDR3 region has 14 residues. The CDR3 region has the DNA TGCAGTGCTATCAGGGGACTCTCTTCCCATGAGCAGTACTTC. It specifies CSAIRGLSSHEQYF.

The CDR3 bases are TGTGCCAGCACCCTCCGAGGGGGGGCGCGCTCCGGGGAGCTGTTTTTT. Translation: CASTLRGGARSGELFF. The chain carries TRBV2 and TRBJ2-2; weak D call: TRBD2 (7 bases). V dropped 7 bases and J dropped 6 bases, with 21 bases sitting between them. Germline V CDR1 and CDR2: SNHLY, FYNNEI. The CDR3 covers 16 residues.

The chain combines TRBV11-2 with TRBJ2-1; possibly TRBD2 for D (6 bases). The CDR3 consists of 16 residues. CDR1 is SGHAT and CDR2 is FQNNGV in the germline V gene. V lost 0 bases, J lost 7 bases, and 16 bases lay in between. The DNA for the CDR3 is TGTGCCAGCAGCTTAGACGCCCCTGCCGGGAGAAATGAGCAGTTCTTC. It is translated as CASSLDAPAGRNEQFF.

The genes are TRBV30 and TRBJ2-2, with 10 bases lining up with TRBD1. Germline CDR1 and CDR2: GTSNPN and SVGIG (reference sequence). This CDR3 is built from 17 residues. J lost 2 bases, V lost 0 bases, and 6 bases had no gene match. This CDR3 reads CAWSVPGTGANTGELFF. CDR3 nucleotides: TGTGCCTGGAGTGTACCCGGGACAGGGGCAAACACCGGGGAGCTGTTTTTT.

V usage is TRBV5-6 and J usage is TRBJ2-7; D unclear. From germline, CDR1 is SGHDT and CDR2 YYEEEE. Deletions cut 2 bases from V and 6 bases from J, with 12 bases between. The CDR3 runs to 13 residues. The CDR3 loop is CASSFASPGEQYF. The CDR3 nucleotides read TGTGCCAGCAGCTTTGCCTCGCCCGGCGAGCAGTACTTC. Drawing the rest from reference TRBV5-6 and TRBJ2-7, the complete variable domain is DAGVTQSPTHLIKTRGQQVTLRCSPKSGHDTVSWYQQALGQGPQFIFQYYEEEERQRGNFPDRFSGHQFPNYSSELNVNALLLGDSALYLCASSFASPGEQYFGPGTRLTVT.

The V and J genes are TRBV20-1 and TRBJ1-6, with TRBD1 identical over 8 bases. J gave up 9 bases and V 2 bases, and 18 bases lay outside the gene matches. The CDR3 sequence is 18 residues long. Germline CDR1 DFQATT, CDR2 SNEGSKA (reference sequence). The CDR3 is CSARHQGQGSSRSSPLHF. The CDR3 DNA follows: TGCAGTGCTAGACATCAAGGACAGGGAAGTTCTCGGTCTTCACCCCTCCACTTT.

This chain uses TRBV21-1 with TRBJ2-3. TRBV21-1 is an annotated pseudogene. The CDR3 has 10 residues. The CDR3 loop reads CAMSTDTQYF. Here the CDR3 DNA reads TGTGCCATGAGCACAGATACGCAGTATTTT.

The rearrangement joins TRBV11-2 to TRBJ2-1; TRBD2 is a possible D gene (6 bases). V lost 5 bases and J lost 10, with 18 bases in between. CDR1 is SGHAT, CDR2 FQNNGV, per germline. This CDR3 is built from 14 residues. Here the CDR3 reads CASSRSRERSEQFF. CDR3 coding DNA: TGTGCCAGCAGCCGGTCGCGGGAAAGGTCGGAGCAGTTCTTC.

This sequence joins TRBV27 and TRBJ2-3; D gene unclear. Between the trimmed V and J ends, which lost 4 bases and 2 bases, there was a span of 7 bases. This CDR3 comprises 13 residues. Germline CDR1 is MNHEY and CDR2 is SMNVEV (reference sequence). The CDR3 DNA is TGTGCCAGCAGTTCCGCTTACACAGATACGCAGTATTTT. It yields the protein CASSSAYTDTQYF.

There are a few counts of this clonotype. J is TRBJ2-5 and V is TRBV7-3, with TRBD1 identical over 10 bases. CDR3 length: 13 amino acids. J gave up 5 bases and V 5 bases, and 2 bases lay outside the gene matches. Germline V gene data show CDR1 as SGHTA and CDR2 as FQGTGA. This chain's CDR3 is CASSQGQGETQYF. The CDR3 DNA reads TGTGCCAGCAGCCAGGGACAGGGGGAGACCCAGTACTTC.

This sequence joins TRBV15 and TRBJ2-2; D may be TRBD1 (5 bases). CDR1 and CDR2 from the germline V gene are LNHNV and YYDKDF (reference sequence). Trimming left V 5 bases short and J 4 bases short, with 14 bases between. This CDR3 is built from 15 residues. The CDR3 nucleotides read TGTGCCACCAGCCTCTTAGGGGTCGTCACCGGGGAGCTGTTTTTT. It specifies CATSLLGVVTGELFF.

This chain's CDR3 is CASSRGSVVGEKLFF. The CDR3 bases are TGTGCCAGCAGCCGCGGGTCGGTGGTAGGGGAAAAACTGTTTTTT. J is TRBJ1-4 and V is TRBV6-1, with D unclear. Germline CDR1 reads MNHNS; CDR2 reads SASEGT. Trimming removed 6 bases at V and 8 bases at J, with 19 bases between. CDR3 length: 15 amino acids.

This clonotype has a handful of counts. This rearrangement joins TRBV10-2 to TRBJ2-1; 8 bases map to TRBD2. The CDR3 is 14 amino acids. Losses at the gene ends were 7 bases for V and 7 bases for J; bases not matched to a gene: 9. Germline V lookup: CDR1 WSHSY, CDR2 SAAADI. The DNA for the CDR3 is TGCGCCAGCACCCCTAGCTCGGGAGGGAATGAGCAGTTCTTC. It translates to CASTPSSGGNEQFF.

The chain carries TRBV5-5 and TRBJ2-1, with 13 bases lining up with TRBD2. The V segment lost 0 bases and the J segment 6 bases; nucleotides outside the gene matches: 9. Germline V gene sequence: CDR1 SGHKS, CDR2 YYEKEE (reference sequence). The CDR3 is 18 residues long. The CDR3 coding sequence is TGTGCCAGCAGCTTGGTGGGGACTAGCGGGACCGTATTCAATGAGCAGTTCTTC. It codes for CASSLVGTSGTVFNEQFF.

The chain is built from TRBV7-9 and TRBJ2-5, with a weak D call TRBD2 (5 bases). CDR3 size: 13 residues. Per the germline V gene, CDR1 is SEHNR and CDR2 is FQNEAQ (reference sequence). The ends were cut back, 2 bases at V and 8 bases at J, with 12 bases in the middle. CDR3 loop: CASSLLSGSTQYF. The CDR3 region has the DNA TGTGCCAGCAGCTTACTTTCGGGGTCCACCCAGTACTTC.